The present TCR beta chain was sequenced within a study of memory CD4+ T cells and cytomegalovirus serostatus. Authors' processing steps: After removing out-of-frame reads, millions of distinct TCRbeta sequences remained. Measured with immunoSEQ multiplex PCR; TCRdb has only the in-frame clones, and not every one. V, J and clone size reflect that table, while D and trimming were determined from the DNA. Of 45,000 to 65,000 clones detected, approximately 80% appear once; the ten largest clones hold about 1.4%. Single viable CD3+CD4+CD8-CD45RO+ cells were sorted as the memory CD4+ T cells. Per germline, CDR1 LNHDA and CDR2 SQIVND (reference sequence). The V gene lost 2 bases and the J gene lost 10 bases, with 6 bases spanning the gap. The CDR3 has 11 residues.

This receptor was identified in an adult in good health and CMV-seropositive. The material sequenced was memory CD4+ T cells from blood. The chain couples TRBV19 to TRBJ2-1; D may be TRBD1 or TRBD2 (5 bases each). The DNA for the CDR3 is TGTGCCAGTAGTATAAGGGACGAGCAGTTCTTC. Translating gives CASSIRDEQFF. Full variable domain (missing parts from reference TRBV19 and TRBJ2-1): DGGITQSPKYLFRKEGQNVTLSCEQNLNHDAMYWYRQDPGQGLRLIYYSQIVNDFQKGDIAEGYSVSREKKESFPLTVTSAQKNPTAFYLCASSIRDEQFFGPGTRLTVL.